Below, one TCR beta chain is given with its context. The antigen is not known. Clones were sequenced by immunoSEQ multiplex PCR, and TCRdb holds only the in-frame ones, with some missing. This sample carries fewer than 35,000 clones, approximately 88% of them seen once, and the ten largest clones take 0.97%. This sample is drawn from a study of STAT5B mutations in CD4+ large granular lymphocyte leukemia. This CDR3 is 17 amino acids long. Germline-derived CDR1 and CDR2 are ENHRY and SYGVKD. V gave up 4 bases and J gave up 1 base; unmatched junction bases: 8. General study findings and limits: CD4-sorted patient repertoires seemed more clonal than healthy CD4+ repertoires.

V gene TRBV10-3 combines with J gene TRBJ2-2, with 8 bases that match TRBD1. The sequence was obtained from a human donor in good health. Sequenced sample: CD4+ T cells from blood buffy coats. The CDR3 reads CAISGQLGTGNTGELFF. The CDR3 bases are TGTGCCATCAGTGGCCAACTCGGGACAGGGAACACCGGGGAGCTGTTTTTT.